Below, 27 T cell receptor beta chains from the same sample are listed, as sequenced in a study of T cell responses to AZD1222 COVID-19 vaccine. Method: immunoSEQ multiplex PCR; TCRdb's copy keeps in-frame clones and lacks some. This table holds some 130,000 clones, more than 85% found once. The sample consisted of peripheral blood, taken on day 0 of AZD1222 vaccination. The receptors originated from an adult in good health.

This clone has only one observation. This rearrangement joins TRBV7-3 to TRBJ1-2, with TRBD1 matching 8 bases. V shed 5 bases and J 4 bases; nucleotides not matched to a gene: 9. The CDR3 spans 15 residues. Germline assignment: CDR1 SGHTA and CDR2 FQGTGA. The CDR3 nucleotides read TGTGCCAGCAGCCCTAGACAGGGGCTAGGCTATGGCTACACCTTC. Amino acids: CASSPRQGLGYGYTF.

This chain connects TRBV7-2 to TRBJ2-2; 9 bases agree with TRBD2. The V segment lost 3 bases and the J segment 2 bases; nucleotides outside the gene matches: 1. CDR1 is SGHTA, CDR2 FQGNSA, per germline. There are 15 residues in the CDR3. This CDR3 is CASSFLAGNTGELFF. The CDR3 DNA reads TGTGCCAGCAGCTTCCTAGCGGGAAACACCGGGGAGCTGTTTTTT.

This clone was counted a few times. V gene TRBV6-5 combines with J gene TRBJ2-7, with TRBD1 identical over 10 bases. In germline, CDR1 is MNHEY, CDR2 SVGAGI. Trimming removed 4 bases from V and 6 bases from J; junction bases left unmatched: 6. This CDR3 has 14 residues. CDR3 in amino acids: CASSSPGTGAEQYF. The CDR3 DNA is TGTGCCAGCAGTTCACCCGGGACAGGGGCCGAGCAGTACTTC.

The chain recombines TRBV18 with TRBJ1-4, with D possibly TRBD1 on 5 matching bases. The CDR3 extends over 17 amino acids. Between the trimmed V and J ends, which lost 2 bases and 7 bases, there was a span of 20 bases. Germline V CDR1 and CDR2: KGHSH, LQKENI. The CDR3 region is CASSPRPPQGAIEKLFF. The CDR3, as DNA: TGTGCCAGCTCACCAAGGCCCCCCCAGGGCGCGATTGAAAAACTGTTTTTT.

This chain uses TRBV21-1 with TRBJ2-7; TRBD1 reflects the table's D call only, with no check against the DNA. TRBV21-1 is noted as a pseudogene. The CDR3 spans 15 residues. This CDR3 is CASSITGTGFYEQYF. The CDR3 DNA is TGTGCCAGCAGTATCACCGGGACAGGGTTCTACGAGCAGTACTTC.

CDR3 nucleotides: TGTGCCTGGAGTGTACAGGTCGGGGAGCAGTTCTTC. This codes for CAWSVQVGEQFF. The V call is TRBV30, the J call TRBJ2-1; maybe TRBD1 (5 bases). The germline gives CDR1 GTSNPN, CDR2 SVGIG (reference sequence). The CDR3 contains 12 residues. V gave up 0 bases and J gave up 10 bases, with 10 bases separating them.

Only one count was recorded for this clone. This chain links TRBV27 with TRBJ2-3; D ambiguous. Germline CDR1 MNHEY, CDR2 SMNVEV (reference sequence). Trimming removed 5 bases from V and 5 bases from J, with 8 bases in between. This CDR3 contains 12 residues. The CDR3 DNA reads as TGTGCCAGCAGTCCAGCCCTAGATACGCAGTATTTT. Amino acids: CASSPALDTQYF.

The chain links TRBV2 to TRBJ2-2, with 9 bases aligning to TRBD2. The CDR3 spans 16 residues. V lost 7 bases and J lost 2; bases outside the gene matches: 8. The germline gives CDR1 SNHLY, CDR2 FYNNEI. The CDR3 loop is CASILASGTNTGELFF. CDR3 bases: TGTGCCAGCATCCTCGCTAGCGGGACCAACACCGGGGAGCTGTTTTTT. Variable domain in full (rest from reference TRBV2 and TRBJ2-2): EPEVTQTPSHQVTQMGQEVILRCVPISNHLYFYWYRQILGQKVEFLVSFYNNEISEKSEIFDDQFSVERPDGSNFTLKIRSTKLEDSAMYFCASILASGTNTGELFFGEGSRLTVL.

V gene TRBV29-1 combines with J gene TRBJ2-5, with D possibly being TRBD1 (6 bases). The CDR3 is 12 amino acids. V lost 4 bases and J lost 1, with 7 bases in between. Germline V gene data show CDR1 as SQVTM and CDR2 as ANQGSEA. The CDR3 sequence is CSVARGQETQYF. CDR3 in DNA: TGCAGCGTTGCCAGGGGCCAAGAGACCCAGTACTTC. Full variable domain (remainder filled in from reference TRBV29-1 and TRBJ2-5): SAVISQKPSRDICQRGTSLTIQCQVDSQVTMMFWYRQQPGQSLTLIATANQGSEATYESGFVIDKFPISRPNLTFSTLTVSNMSPEDSSIYLCSVARGQETQYFGPGTRLLVL.

CDR3 nucleotide sequence: TGTGCCAGCTCACCACAGGGGACAGCTGAAGCTTTCTTT. It translates to CASSPQGTAEAFF. The chain employs TRBV18 and TRBJ1-1; 7 bases map to TRBD1. Germline CDR1 and CDR2: KGHSH and LQKENI. V shed 1 base and J 6 bases; nucleotides not matched to a gene: 2. The CDR3 loop spans 13 amino acids.

The chain joins TRBV3-1 (or the pseudogene TRBV3-2) to TRBJ2-6; D perhaps matches TRBD2 (6 bases). Trimming removed 4 bases at V and 2 bases at J, with 12 bases between. This CDR3 is built from 16 residues. The germline V gene encodes CDR1 LGHDT and CDR2 YNNKEL (reference sequence). CDR3 nucleotides: TGTGCCAGCAGCCCTAGAGGAGGGGCTGGGGCCAACGTCCTGACTTTC. It specifies CASSPRGGAGANVLTF.

This clone was seen only once. The rearrangement uses TRBV4-1 and TRBJ1-3, with 8 nucleotides matching TRBD1. The CDR3 has 17 amino acids. The V gene's germline CDR1 is MGHRA and CDR2 YSYEKL. The V gene end was trimmed by 0 bases and the J gene end by 4 bases; junction bases not matched to a gene: 8. CDR3 loop: CASSQDRTGPRGNTIYF. As DNA, the CDR3 is TGCGCCAGCAGCCAAGATCGGACAGGGCCCCGGGGAAACACCATATATTTT.

This chain uses TRBV28 with TRBJ2-5, with a possible D match to TRBD2 (5 bases). Trimming stripped 2 bases from V and 5 bases from J, with 15 bases between. Germline V CDR1 and CDR2: MDHEN, SYDVKM. CDR3 length: 15 amino acids. The CDR3 DNA follows: TGTGCCAGCAGTTTAAAGAGGAGTAGCGCCGAGACCCAGTACTTC. Protein sequence: CASSLKRSSAETQYF.

The chain recombines TRBV10-2 with TRBJ1-2; D unresolved. V lost 3 bases, J lost 11 bases, and 10 bases lay in between. Germline CDR1 WSHSY, CDR2 SAAADI. The CDR3 is made up of 11 amino acids. Here the CDR3 reads CASSEDMRYTF. CDR3 bases: TGCGCCAGCAGTGAAGACATGAGGTACACCTTC.

This chain joins TRBV6-5 and TRBJ1-3; D is unclear. The CDR3 is made up of 15 amino acids. The germline V and J ends were trimmed by 6 bases and 0 bases, with 12 bases remaining between them. Germline assignment: CDR1 MNHEY and CDR2 SVGAGI. The CDR3 DNA reads TGTGCCAGCAGCTCATCTGCCCACTCTGGAAACACCATATATTTT. This gives the protein CASSSSAHSGNTIYF.

This clone was detected once. The V gene is TRBV7-2, the J gene TRBJ2-1; TRBD2 agrees at 14 bases. The CDR3 runs 17 residues. In germline, CDR1 is SGHTA, CDR2 FQGNSA. Trimming cost V 4 bases and J 1 base; bases outside gene matches: 3. In DNA, the CDR3 is TGTGCCAGCAGCTCGTGGACTAGCGGGAGGTCCTACAATGAGCAGTTCTTC. It is translated as CASSSWTSGRSYNEQFF.

The chain links TRBV30 to TRBJ2-1; TRBD2 matches at 11 bases. The CDR3 spans 14 residues. Germline V gene sequence: CDR1 GTSNPN, CDR2 SVGIG (reference sequence). The ends lost 7 bases at V and 4 bases at J; junction bases unmatched: 6. The CDR3 spells CALRRLAGYNEQFF. The DNA for the CDR3 is TGTGCCTTGCGGCGACTAGCGGGATACAATGAGCAGTTCTTC.

This chain joins TRBV7-3 and TRBJ2-7; TRBD2 agrees at 8 bases. Trimming took 5 bases from V and 1 from J; bases not matched to a gene: 10. Per the germline V gene, CDR1 is SGHTA and CDR2 is FQGTGA. This CDR3 spans 16 amino acids. This chain's CDR3 is CASSQAGAGESYEQYF. The CDR3 region has the DNA TGTGCCAGCAGCCAGGCCGGAGCGGGAGAGTCCTACGAGCAGTACTTC.

The genes are TRBV27 and TRBJ2-1, with TRBD1 matching over 7 bases. Germline V gene sequence: CDR1 MNHEY, CDR2 SMNVEV (reference sequence). J lost 10 bases, V lost 3 bases, and 15 bases had no gene match. The CDR3 consists of 16 residues. The CDR3, as DNA: TGTGCCAGCAGTTTTTTATCGGCCACGACAGGGACCGAGCAGTTCTTC. Translating gives CASSFLSATTGTEQFF.

The chain couples TRBV10-1 to TRBJ2-1, with D tentatively TRBD2 (6 bases). V dropped 3 bases and J dropped 6 bases, with 15 bases sitting between them. CDR1 and CDR2 (germline): WNHNN, SYGVQD (reference sequence). The CDR3 covers 15 residues. CDR3: CASSDVTSSINEQFF. CDR3 nucleotide sequence: TGCGCCAGCAGTGACGTGACTAGTTCGATCAATGAGCAGTTCTTC.

J is TRBJ2-5 and V is TRBV5-1, with 7 nucleotides matching TRBD1. Germline trimming cut 0 bases from V and 4 bases from J; bases unmatched to any gene: 6. Per the germline V gene, CDR1 is SGHRS and CDR2 is YFSETQ. This CDR3 has 15 residues. The CDR3, as DNA: TGCGCCAGCAGCTTGGGTACAGGGGCGGGAGAGACCCAGTACTTC. This translates into CASSLGTGAGETQYF.

The chain couples TRBV4-2 to TRBJ2-5; 11 nucleotides line up with TRBD2. Losses at the gene ends were 1 base for V and 0 bases for J; bases not matched to a gene: 4. The CDR3 has 17 amino acids. CDR1 is LGHNA and CDR2 is YNFKEQ in the germline V gene. DNA for the CDR3: TGTGCCAGCAGCCAAGGGGTAGCGGGAGGGTACCAAGAGACCCAGTACTTC. Translated, it gives CASSQGVAGGYQETQYF.

There are a few counts of this clone. V usage is TRBV2 and J usage is TRBJ2-1; D perhaps matches TRBD2 (6 bases). Trimming stripped 4 bases from V and 2 bases from J, with 15 bases between. Germline V CDR1 and CDR2: SNHLY, FYNNEI. The CDR3 consists of 16 residues. Here the CDR3 DNA reads TGTGCCAGCAGTGTACTCGGGAGTTTCGCCTACAATGAGCAGTTCTTC. It specifies CASSVLGSFAYNEQFF.

The V and J genes are TRBV6-6 and TRBJ2-7; 7 bases map to TRBD1. Trimming removed 7 bases from V and 2 bases from J; junction bases left unmatched: 11. The CDR3 is made up of 15 amino acids. Per germline, CDR1 MNHNY and CDR2 SVGAGI (reference sequence). The CDR3 DNA reads as TGTGCCAGCAAAGAAGGGGGACAGCCTGCCTACGAGCAGTACTTC. It is translated as CASKEGGQPAYEQYF.

This clone has a single count. The CDR3, as DNA: TGTGCCATCAGTGAGTCGTCGGGACTAGCGGGAGCGGATACGCAGTATTTT. As protein: CAISESSGLAGADTQYF. This sequence joins TRBV10-3 and TRBJ2-3; TRBD2 aligns across 14 bases. This CDR3 region has 17 residues. The germline V gene encodes CDR1 ENHRY and CDR2 SYGVKD. With 0 bases clipped from V and 6 bases from J, the junction kept 5 bases outside the gene matches.

The chain uses TRBV7-7 and TRBJ2-1; D is ambiguous. V lost 2 bases and J lost 7, with 12 bases in between. The CDR3 consists of 14 residues. Per germline, CDR1 SSHAT and CDR2 FNYEAQ (reference sequence). The CDR3 nucleotides are TGTGCCAGCAGCTTATCCCTATCCATAAATGAGCAGTTCTTC. It specifies CASSLSLSINEQFF.

The V gene is TRBV5-1, the J gene TRBJ1-1; D is undetermined. The CDR3 spans 13 residues. V gave up 4 bases and J gave up 4 bases, with 11 bases separating them. CDR1 is SGHRS, CDR2 YFSETQ, per germline. CDR3 DNA sequence: TGCGCCAGCAGCCACGCCGGAACCACTGAAGCTTTCTTT. This translates into CASSHAGTTEAFF.